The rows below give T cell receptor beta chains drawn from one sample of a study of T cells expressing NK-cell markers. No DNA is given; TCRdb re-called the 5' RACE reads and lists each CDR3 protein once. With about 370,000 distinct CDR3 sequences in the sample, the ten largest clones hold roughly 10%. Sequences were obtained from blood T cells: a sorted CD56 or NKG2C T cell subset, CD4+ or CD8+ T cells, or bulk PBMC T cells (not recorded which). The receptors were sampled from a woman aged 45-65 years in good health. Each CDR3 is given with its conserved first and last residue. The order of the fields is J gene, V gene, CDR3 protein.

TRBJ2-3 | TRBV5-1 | CASSLAGTAADTQYF
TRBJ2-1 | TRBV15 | CATHQNLNEQFF
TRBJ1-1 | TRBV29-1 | CSVYALQGSAEAFF
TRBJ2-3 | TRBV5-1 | CASSLKTSGRTDTQYF
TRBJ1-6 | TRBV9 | CASSVARQDSPLHF
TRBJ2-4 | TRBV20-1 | CSASLGTGGRDIQYF
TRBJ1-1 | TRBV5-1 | CASSFGTMGAFF
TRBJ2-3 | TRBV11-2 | CASSLIALAEDTQYF
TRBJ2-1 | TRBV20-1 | CSAISGSTSYNEQFF
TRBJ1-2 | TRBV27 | CASSRGWDSNGYTF
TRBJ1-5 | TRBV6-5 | CASRPIGRENQPQHF
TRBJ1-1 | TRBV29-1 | CSVRPFMNTEAFF